The rows below give T cell receptor beta chains drawn from one sample of a study of chemoradiotherapy in HPV16-positive cancers. The protocol was immunoSEQ multiplex PCR, while the TCRdb copy is restricted to in-frame clones and leaves out a portion. The sample records 13,000 or so clones, about 85% being singletons. The material sequenced was blood, taken from a patient who underwent chemoradiotherapy. The receptors derive from a human donor with HPV-associated anogenital cancer. CDR3s leave out the opening cysteine and the closing phenylalanine or tryptophan. Fields, in order: J gene, V gene, CDR3 length, CDR3 protein.

j_gene: TRBJ1-6; v_gene: TRBV18; len: 14; CDR3aa: ASSQTTGSYNSPLH
j_gene: TRBJ1-1; v_gene: TRBV6-5; len: 13; CDR3aa: ASSSDRQVITEAF
j_gene: TRBJ1-2; v_gene: TRBV27; len: 10; CDR3aa: ASSPIGRGYT
j_gene: TRBJ2-1; v_gene: TRBV18; len: 13; CDR3aa: ASSPDTDTYNEQF
j_gene: TRBJ2-2; v_gene: TRBV7-3; len: 13; CDR3aa: ASSLWGLDTGELF
j_gene: TRBJ1-2; v_gene: TRBV2; len: 13; CDR3aa: ASSEVAGKGYGYT
j_gene: TRBJ2-7; v_gene: TRBV7-2; len: 10; CDR3aa: ASSSDTYEQY
j_gene: TRBJ1-1; v_gene: TRBV28; len: 13; CDR3aa: ASSRSSSGTGEAF
j_gene: TRBJ2-5; v_gene: TRBV7-8; len: 13; CDR3aa: ASSQSGGAGETQY
j_gene: TRBJ2-2; v_gene: TRBV6-5; len: 12; CDR3aa: ASRGQGAVGELF
j_gene: TRBJ2-2; v_gene: TRBV7-6; len: 17; CDR3aa: ASSPRVASGGANTGELF
j_gene: TRBJ2-3; v_gene: TRBV5-1; len: 15; CDR3aa: ASSSSRRTGGPDTQY
j_gene: TRBJ1-1; v_gene: TRBV18; len: 11; CDR3aa: ASSESRNTEAF
j_gene: TRBJ1-2; v_gene: TRBV10-3; len: 12; CDR3aa: ATQGTDSNYGYT
j_gene: TRBJ1-1; v_gene: TRBV5-1; len: 13; CDR3aa: ASSARTDKNTEAF
j_gene: TRBJ1-2; v_gene: TRBV5-1; len: 11; CDR3aa: ASSLGKANGYT
j_gene: TRBJ1-5; v_gene: TRBV10-3; len: 12; CDR3aa: AISDDGFNQPQH
j_gene: TRBJ1-2; v_gene: TRBV7-9; len: 13; CDR3aa: ASSQGTDYSYGYT
j_gene: TRBJ1-2; v_gene: TRBV27; len: 11; CDR3aa: ASSLTGDYGYT
j_gene: TRBJ2-5; v_gene: TRBV7-2; len: 13; CDR3aa: ASSLDGREGETQY
j_gene: TRBJ1-6; v_gene: TRBV30; len: 14; CDR3aa: ASMYGRAGGNSPLH
j_gene: TRBJ2-6; v_gene: TRBV19; len: 13; CDR3aa: ASSIWGAGANVLT
j_gene: TRBJ1-1; v_gene: TRBV30; len: 13; CDR3aa: AWSVMHGRYAEAF
j_gene: TRBJ2-4; v_gene: TRBV29-1; len: 10; CDR3aa: SVEEGSDIQY
j_gene: TRBJ1-3; v_gene: TRBV2; len: 15; CDR3aa: ASSEINKGPSGNTIY
j_gene: TRBJ1-1; v_gene: TRBV12-5; len: 14; CDR3aa: ASGGGQGNVGVEAF
j_gene: TRBJ1-5; v_gene: TRBV19; len: 12; CDR3aa: ASSKDSLNQPQH
j_gene: TRBJ2-2; v_gene: TRBV7-7; len: 13; CDR3aa: ASSYGQPNTGELF
j_gene: TRBJ2-5; v_gene: TRBV7-9; len: 14; CDR3aa: ASSLGTGVRQETQY
j_gene: TRBJ1-5; v_gene: TRBV10-3; len: 12; CDR3aa: AISRDSNNQPQH
j_gene: TRBJ1-2; v_gene: TRBV19; len: 12; CDR3aa: ASSIPGESYGYT
j_gene: TRBJ2-3; v_gene: TRBV14; len: 13; CDR3aa: ASSPIAGPTDTQY
j_gene: TRBJ2-7; v_gene: TRBV7-9; len: 12; CDR3aa: ASADQGPPYEQY
j_gene: TRBJ2-7; v_gene: TRBV5-6; len: 12; CDR3aa: ASSLDWGAYEQY
j_gene: TRBJ1-5; v_gene: TRBV4-1; len: 20; CDR3aa: ASSQVGFANIPGTRRRQPQH
j_gene: TRBJ1-2; v_gene: TRBV2; len: 11; CDR3aa: ASSESVNYGYT
j_gene: TRBJ1-1; v_gene: TRBV5-5; len: 10; CDR3aa: ASIFGVTEAF
j_gene: TRBJ2-6; v_gene: TRBV30; len: 11; CDR3aa: AWSPDGANVLT
j_gene: TRBJ2-5; v_gene: TRBV19; len: 12; CDR3aa: ASGGTGSGKTQY
j_gene: TRBJ2-5; v_gene: TRBV6-6; len: 12; CDR3aa: ASSSQRVQETQY
j_gene: TRBJ1-2; v_gene: TRBV5-1; len: 12; CDR3aa: ASSFEGLNYGYT
j_gene: TRBJ2-5; v_gene: TRBV4-1; len: 16; CDR3aa: ASSQDVSGGGIGETQY
j_gene: TRBJ1-2; v_gene: TRBV19; len: 11; CDR3aa: ASSTAGTYGYT
j_gene: TRBJ1-3; v_gene: TRBV5-1; len: 15; CDR3aa: ASSFGVRTKLGNTIY
j_gene: TRBJ1-4; v_gene: TRBV19; len: 13; CDR3aa: ASTHGGRTNEKLF
j_gene: TRBJ1-2; v_gene: TRBV7-9; len: 10; CDR3aa: ASSSGRAGYT
j_gene: TRBJ1-1; v_gene: TRBV4-2; len: 12; CDR3aa: ASSSQGGDTEAF
j_gene: TRBJ2-1; v_gene: TRBV6-6; len: 12; CDR3aa: ASRPTGPGNEQF
j_gene: TRBJ2-3; v_gene: TRBV5-5; len: 12; CDR3aa: ASSLGTATDTQY
j_gene: TRBJ2-1; v_gene: TRBV6-1; len: 14; CDR3aa: ASSASLAGGFNEQF
j_gene: TRBJ2-3; v_gene: TRBV30; len: 10; CDR3aa: AWSPGSDTQY
j_gene: TRBJ1-3; v_gene: TRBV30; len: 12; CDR3aa: AWSGGASGNTIY
j_gene: TRBJ2-1; v_gene: TRBV11-2; len: 13; CDR3aa: ASRMSDSSYNEQF
j_gene: TRBJ1-6; v_gene: TRBV6-1; len: 9; CDR3aa: ASRQRGPLH
j_gene: TRBJ2-5; v_gene: TRBV5-1; len: 13; CDR3aa: ASSLGAEGGETQY